What follows are 32 T cell receptor beta chains derived from one specimen sequenced in a study of cytomegalovirus exposure and HLA in healthy donors. Primers: 60 Vbeta forward and 13 Jbeta reverse. The method was immunoSEQ multiplex PCR; TCRdb's version includes in-frame clones alone and lacks a portion of them. Here the sample spans tens of thousands of clones, approximately 60% being singletons. The sample was PBMCs. Receptors were obtained from a male donor in good health and CMV-seropositive.

This sequence joins TRBV5-4 and TRBJ1-1, with 8 bases lining up with TRBD1. The junction had 6 bases not matched to a gene; V was cut back by 0 bases and J by 8 bases. Per germline, CDR1 SGHNT and CDR2 YYREEE (reference sequence). The CDR3 contains 14 residues. The CDR3: CASSLGQGAGEAFF. The CDR3 DNA sequence: TGTGCCAGCAGCTTGGGTCAGGGGGCCGGGGAAGCTTTCTTT.

The chain combines TRBV5-1 with TRBJ2-7, with TRBD1 matching 8 bases. J lost 2 bases, V lost 5 bases, and 9 bases had no gene match. The CDR3 is 15 residues long. Germline V gene sequence: CDR1 SGHRS, CDR2 YFSETQ. The chain's CDR3 is CASRPTGDPPYEQYF. The CDR3 nucleotides are TGCGCCAGCAGGCCGACAGGGGACCCGCCCTACGAGCAGTACTTC.

This clone came up once. This chain links TRBV29-1 with TRBJ2-7; 7 nucleotides align to TRBD2. This CDR3 has 16 residues. Germline V CDR1 and CDR2: SQVTM, ANQGSEA. After removal of 4 bases from V and 1 base from J, the junction contained 13 bases not matched to a gene. The CDR3 region has the DNA TGCAGCGTTGGGGGGAGGGACTTTCGAGGGTCCTACGAGCAGTACTTC. Protein: CSVGGRDFRGSYEQYF.

This clone was seen a single time. V gene TRBV6-5 combines with J gene TRBJ2-7; D gene ambiguous. Deletions cut 4 bases from V and 4 bases from J, with 11 bases between. Germline CDR1 and CDR2: MNHEY and SVGAGI. The CDR3 totals 13 residues. The CDR3 bases are TGTGCCAGCAGTTTATTGGGCACTTACGAGCAGTACTTC. Translation gives CASSLLGTYEQYF.

The chain carries TRBV10-1 and TRBJ2-5, with D hard to call. This CDR3 has 13 amino acids. V lost 0 bases and J 2 bases, leaving 4 bases between the germline ends. Germline-derived CDR1 and CDR2 are WNHNN and SYGVQD (reference sequence). CDR3 nucleotide sequence: TGCGCCAGCAGTGAGTCCCAGCAAGAGACCCAGTACTTC. Translated, it gives CASSESQQETQYF.

This chain links TRBV30 with TRBJ2-7, with TRBD1 identical over 8 bases. This CDR3 is 14 amino acids long. CDR1 is GTSNPN, CDR2 SVGIG, per germline (reference sequence). Trimming removed 1 base from V and 1 base from J; junction bases left unmatched: 3. This CDR3 is CAWSEGTGSYEQYF. The DNA of the CDR3 is TGTGCCTGGAGTGAGGGGACAGGTTCCTACGAGCAGTACTTC.

The chain couples TRBV4-3 to TRBJ1-1; tentative D call: TRBD1 (5 bases). Germline CDR1 and CDR2: LGHNA and YSLEER. The CDR3 is 16 residues long. V lost 0 bases to trimming and J lost 1 base, with 12 bases between them. The CDR3 DNA reads as TGCGCCAGCAGCCAAGATGGATCCGGGGGGAACACTGAAGCTTTCTTT. It translates to CASSQDGSGGNTEAFF.

The chain carries TRBV4-2 and TRBJ2-3; TRBD2 aligns across 7 bases. The V and J ends lost 0 bases and 0 bases, in that order; junction bases with no gene match: 9. The germline V gene encodes CDR1 LGHNA and CDR2 YNFKEQ. This CDR3 has 18 amino acids. The DNA for the CDR3 is TGTGCCAGCAGCCAAGATCCTAGCGGAGCAATTAGCACAGATACGCAGTATTTT. Protein sequence: CASSQDPSGAISTDTQYF.

This rearrangement joins TRBV29-1 to TRBJ2-2; D perhaps matches TRBD2 (5 bases). Germline V lookup: CDR1 SQVTM, CDR2 ANQGSEA. The CDR3 is made up of 15 amino acids. V was shortened by 3 bases and J by 0 bases, with 11 bases between the two germline ends. Here the CDR3 DNA reads TGCAGCGTTGATCTAGCCACACCGAACACCGGGGAGCTGTTTTTT. Translating it yields CSVDLATPNTGELFF.

The table lists this clone with a few counts. This chain links TRBV7-3 with TRBJ2-3; 11 nucleotides match TRBD2. The V segment lost 0 bases and the J segment 0 bases; nucleotides outside the gene matches: 14. This CDR3 is built from 21 residues. Germline values: CDR1 SGHTA, CDR2 FQGTGA. The CDR3 is CASSLTAGVAGGSDSTDTQYF. The CDR3, as DNA: TGTGCCAGCAGCTTAACAGCCGGTGTAGCGGGGGGGTCAGATAGCACAGATACGCAGTATTTT.

V is TRBV4-1 and J is TRBJ2-3, with a weak D call TRBD1 (5 bases). The CDR3 is made up of 16 amino acids. The germline CDR1 and CDR2 sequences are MGHRA and YSYEKL. Trimming shortened V by 0 bases and J by 1 base, and 11 bases separated the two germline ends. The CDR3 nucleotides are TGCGCCAGCAGCCAAGAGGGGCTTTCCCGCACAGATACGCAGTATTTT. This sequence encodes CASSQEGLSRTDTQYF.

The chain combines TRBV28 with TRBJ2-1, with 10 nucleotides matching TRBD1. Germline values: CDR1 MDHEN, CDR2 SYDVKM. Losses at the gene ends were 6 bases for V and 7 bases for J; bases not matched to a gene: 9. The CDR3 totals 15 residues. The CDR3, as DNA: TGTGCCAGCAGCCTCCATGGGACAGGGGCAAATGAGCAGTTCTTC. Its protein product is CASSLHGTGANEQFF.

The chain recombines TRBV5-6 with TRBJ2-5; no clear D gene. There are 15 residues in the CDR3. Germline CDR1 is SGHDT and CDR2 is YYEEEE. The V and J ends lost 3 bases and 4 bases respectively, with 16 bases between them. The CDR3 DNA is TGTGCCAGCAGCTCCTCGTCTAGGATCGGAGAGACCCAGTACTTC. Translation gives CASSSSSRIGETQYF.

As concerns this clone: A read error may produce the germline difference seen at one junction end. The sample carries other DNA sequences with the same CDR3. V is TRBV7-3 and J is TRBJ2-2; TRBD2 is a possible D gene (6 bases). CDR1 and CDR2 (germline): SGHTA, FQGTGA. CDR3 length equals 15 residues. The CDR3: CASSPQLGGTGELFF. CDR3 nucleotide sequence: TGTGCCAGCAGCCCTCAGCTGGGGGGTACCGGGGAGTTGTTTTTT.

This clone was seen more than once but under ten times. The chain joins TRBV25-1 to TRBJ1-2, with D possibly matching TRBD1 (5 bases). The CDR3 contains 12 residues. V was pared by 2 bases and J by 8 bases, with 9 bases between. Per the germline V gene, CDR1 is MGHDK and CDR2 is SYGVNS. The CDR3 spells CASSEAGRGYTF. CDR3 DNA sequence: TGTGCCAGCAGTGAAGCAGGGCGCGGCTACACCTTC.

V gene TRBV9 combines with J gene TRBJ2-7, with D tentatively TRBD2 (7 bases). This CDR3 contains 15 residues. The germline CDR1 and CDR2 sequences are SGDLS and YYNGEE. With 2 bases removed from V and 3 bases from J, the gap between germline ends came to 15 bases. CDR3 DNA sequence: TGTGCCAGCAGCGTGCCAGGGAGGGGGAACTACGAGCAGTACTTC. Translating gives CASSVPGRGNYEQYF.

The CDR3 DNA reads as TGCGCCAGCAGCTGGGGACAGGGGTTAACAGATACGCAGTATTTT. Translation gives CASSWGQGLTDTQYF. This chain connects TRBV5-1 to TRBJ2-3, with TRBD1 identical over 10 bases. Germline V gene lookup returns CDR1 SGHRS and CDR2 YFSETQ. Trimming at V came to 3 bases and at J to 3 bases, leaving 4 bases not matched to a gene. The CDR3 is 15 amino acids.

This clone was counted between two and nine times. The rearrangement joins TRBV5-6 to TRBJ1-2; TRBD1 matches at 7 bases. Germline V gene lookup returns CDR1 SGHDT and CDR2 YYEEEE. This CDR3 has 13 residues. Trimming removed 5 bases from V and 2 bases from J; junction bases left unmatched: 3. The DNA for the CDR3 is TGTGCCAGCAGGGAACAGGGGAACTATGGCTACACCTTC. Amino acids: CASREQGNYGYTF.

CDR3 coding DNA: TGCGCCAGCAGCCCAGGACAGGCGTTCTCTGGGGCCAACGTCCTGACTTTC. The encoded protein is CASSPGQAFSGANVLTF. The rearrangement uses TRBV4-1 and TRBJ2-6; 7 bases are a match to TRBD1. The germline V gene encodes CDR1 MGHRA and CDR2 YSYEKL. The CDR3 has 17 residues. V dropped 4 bases and J dropped 0; count of bases not matched to a gene: 6.

The chain employs TRBV30 and TRBJ2-5, with 7 bases that match TRBD1. V was pared by 4 bases and J by 4 bases, with 0 bases of the junction left unmatched. From germline, CDR1 is GTSNPN and CDR2 SVGIG (reference sequence). CDR3 length equals 11 residues. This CDR3 is CAWTGGETQYF. The CDR3 DNA reads as TGTGCCTGGACAGGGGGAGAGACCCAGTACTTC.

The chain is built from TRBV2 and TRBJ1-1, with D hard to call. V gave up 8 bases and J gave up 3 bases, with 10 bases separating them. From germline, CDR1 is SNHLY and CDR2 FYNNEI. This CDR3 region has 12 residues. In DNA, the CDR3 is TGTGCCAGCGAGATGGTGCACACTGAAGCTTTCTTT. This gives the protein CASEMVHTEAFF. The full variable domain, in which reference TRBV2 and TRBJ1-1 provide the parts outside the CDR3, is EPEVTQTPSHQVTQMGQEVILRCVPISNHLYFYWYRQILGQKVEFLVSFYNNEISEKSEIFDDQFSVERPDGSNFTLKIRSTKLEDSAMYFCASEMVHTEAFFGQGTRLTVV.

The chain joins TRBV10-3 to TRBJ1-1; TRBD1 is a possible D gene (5 bases). Trimming took off 4 bases at V and 2 bases at J, with 20 bases between the two ends. Germline V gene data show CDR1 as ENHRY and CDR2 as SYGVKD. The CDR3 spans 17 residues. The CDR3 reads CAISGEESEGHNTEAFF. In nucleotides, the CDR3 is TGTGCCATCAGTGGAGAAGAGTCGGAAGGACATAACACTGAAGCTTTCTTT.

J is TRBJ1-1 and V is TRBV19; no definite D call. V lost 10 bases and J 0 bases, leaving 12 bases between the germline ends. Germline V gives CDR1 LNHDA, CDR2 SQIVND (reference sequence). This CDR3 spans 13 amino acids. The CDR3 loop reads CATLDDLNTEAFF. The CDR3 nucleotides are TGTGCCACCCTAGACGACTTGAACACTGAAGCTTTCTTT.

This clone was detected a few times. The identical CDR3 is also encoded by other nucleotide sequences in the sample. The V call is TRBV6-6, the J call TRBJ1-5; TRBD1 is a possible D gene (5 bases). Germline values: CDR1 MNHNY, CDR2 SVGAGI (reference sequence). V was pared by 6 bases and J by 2 bases, with 11 bases between. The CDR3 length is 14 residues. The CDR3 spells CASSPGGGNQPQHF. The CDR3 region has the DNA TGTGCCAGCAGCCCAGGAGGGGGCAATCAGCCCCAGCATTTT.

This clone showed up just a few times. The V gene is TRBV5-4, the J gene TRBJ2-3; 9 positions agree with TRBD2. V lost 5 bases and J lost 4; bases outside the gene matches: 8. Germline V gene lookup returns CDR1 SGHNT and CDR2 YYREEE (reference sequence). The CDR3 is made up of 15 amino acids. For the CDR3, the DNA is TGTGCCAGCAGGATGGGCGGGGGGGCCCCAGATACGCAGTATTTT. Protein sequence: CASRMGGGAPDTQYF. The entire variable domain, with the rest obtained from reference TRBV5-4 and TRBJ2-3, is as follows: ETGVTQSPTHLIKTRGQQVTLRCSSQSGHNTVSWYQQALGQGPQFIFQYYREEENGRGNFPPRFSGLQFPNYSSELNVNALELDDSALYLCASRMGGGAPDTQYFGPGTRLTVL.

This clone occurred a few times. The rearrangement links TRBV29-1 to TRBJ1-1; possibly TRBD1 for D (6 bases). V was clipped by 4 bases and J by 1 base, with 10 bases between them. Germline lookup yields CDR1 SQVTM and CDR2 ANQGSEA. The CDR3 extends over 13 amino acids. The CDR3 nucleotides are TGCAGCGTTGTGATGGGACAGAACACTGAAGCTTTCTTT. Translating gives CSVVMGQNTEAFF. Full variable domain (outside the CDR3, taken from reference TRBV29-1 and TRBJ1-1): SAVISQKPSRDICQRGTSLTIQCQVDSQVTMMFWYRQQPGQSLTLIATANQGSEATYESGFVIDKFPISRPNLTFSTLTVSNMSPEDSSIYLCSVVMGQNTEAFFGQGTRLTVV.

There are a few counts of this clone. V usage is TRBV19 and J usage is TRBJ2-1; TRBD1 matches 9 bases. Per germline, CDR1 LNHDA and CDR2 SQIVND (reference sequence). This CDR3 is 13 amino acids long. V lost 6 bases, J lost 4 bases, and 1 base stayed unmatched. CDR3 region: CASSGQGYNEQFF. CDR3 DNA: TGTGCCAGTAGCGGACAGGGGTACAATGAGCAGTTCTTC. Full variable domain (outside the CDR3, taken from reference TRBV19 and TRBJ2-1): DGGITQSPKYLFRKEGQNVTLSCEQNLNHDAMYWYRQDPGQGLRLIYYSQIVNDFQKGDIAEGYSVSREKKESFPLTVTSAQKNPTAFYLCASSGQGYNEQFFGPGTRLTVL.

The rearrangement uses TRBV7-8 and TRBJ2-1, with 9 nucleotides matching TRBD2. V was clipped by 5 bases and J by 5 bases; unmatched bases: 7. CDR3 length: 15 amino acids. CDR1 is SGHVS, CDR2 FQNEAQ, per germline. The CDR3 loop is CASSPTGGGDNEQFF. The CDR3 DNA follows: TGTGCCAGCAGCCCCACGGGCGGGGGGGACAATGAGCAGTTCTTC.

The chain has TRBV18 and TRBJ1-5, with 7 bases aligning to TRBD1. This CDR3 contains 16 residues. Germline assignment: CDR1 KGHSH and CDR2 LQKENI. With 3 bases clipped from V and 3 bases from J, the junction kept 8 bases outside the gene matches. The CDR3 region has the DNA TGTGCCAGCTCACCTGCGACAGGGAATACCAATCAGCCCCAGCATTTT. Translating gives CASSPATGNTNQPQHF.

The rearrangement joins TRBV30 to TRBJ1-1; no definite D call. Germline V gene lookup returns CDR1 GTSNPN and CDR2 SVGIG (reference sequence). The CDR3 is 13 residues long. CDR3 nucleotide sequence: TGTGCGGCGGAGGTCAGCGGGAACACTGAAGCTTTCTTT. This translates into CAAEVSGNTEAFF.

This clone was counted a few times. V usage is TRBV7-6 and J usage is TRBJ1-4, with 7 bases matching TRBD1. After removal of 1 base from V and 3 bases from J, the junction contained 5 bases not matched to a gene. The CDR3 loop spans 16 amino acids. Germline V gene lookup returns CDR1 SGHVS and CDR2 FNYEAQ. The CDR3 spells CASSLEQGLANEKLFF. CDR3 bases: TGTGCCAGCAGCTTAGAACAGGGGTTGGCTAATGAAAAACTGTTTTTT.

CDR3 in amino acids: CASSPQGANIQYF. In DNA, the CDR3 is TGTGCCAGCAGTCCTCAGGGTGCAAACATTCAGTACTTC. V usage is TRBV27 and J usage is TRBJ2-4; weak D call: TRBD1 (5 bases). The CDR3 is 13 amino acids. Germline CDR1 reads MNHEY; CDR2 reads SMNVEV (reference sequence). Between the trimmed V and J ends, which lost 5 bases and 6 bases, there was a span of 11 bases.